The clone carrying this T cell receptor beta chain showed up many times. Antigen unknown. Germline V CDR1 and CDR2: DFQATT, SNEGSKA (reference sequence). The CDR3 loop spans 14 amino acids. Trimming took off 6 bases at V and 6 bases at J, with 15 bases between the two ends. Preparing the TCRbeta library involved the use of unique molecular identifiers. TCRdb reanalysed the PCR reads using MiXCR and keeps one entry per CDR3 protein. The sample consists of about 600,000 distinct CDR3 sequences, 20% to 25% of them appearing once. This sample is drawn from a study of T-cell reconstitution after alpha-beta-depleted transplantation in children. Study results and caveats: Alpha-beta T cells present about two months after transplant were reported to originate from several hundred expanded graft clones. Hyperexpanded clones declined; after one year, newly produced T cells mostly supplied diversity.

This receptor was taken from a boy under three years old who had a stem cell transplant for acute myeloid leukemia, so the T cells may come from the graft donor. The source material was PBMCs, mostly from graft donor cells, sampled 360 days after TCRalphabeta/CD19-depleted stem cell transplant. The chain is built from TRBV20-1 and TRBJ1-6; D not certain. The CDR3 DNA reads as TGCAGTGCGAACCCCGACGGCTTTAATTCACCCCTCCACTTT. Amino acid sequence: CSANPDGFNSPLHF.